This T cell receptor (beta chain) was sequenced for a study of T cell responses to AZD1222 COVID-19 vaccine. The sample holds one count of this clone. Its antigen is currently unknown. The protocol was immunoSEQ multiplex PCR, while the TCRdb copy is restricted to in-frame clones and leaves out a portion. The data show some 130,000 clones, 85% seen once. The CDR3 is 15 amino acids. V was clipped by 3 bases and J by 1 base, with 10 bases between them. Germline loops: CDR1 WNHNN, CDR2 SYGVQD (reference sequence). Study-wide points: Donor demographics were predominantly white British with a female majority; clonal diversity may be underestimated. Seropositive at baseline were only a handful of AZD1222 recipients. The reported proportion of spike-specific TCRs targeting unmutated variant regions was nearly half. Two AZD1222 doses significantly raised spike-specific TCR breadth and depth over controls.

The receptor was isolated from an adult who received the MenACWY meningococcal vaccine as a control. Sequenced material: peripheral blood, taken 28 days after the second dose of the MenACWY control vaccine. This sequence joins TRBV10-1 and TRBJ2-4; unclear D gene. DNA for the CDR3: TGCGCCAGCAGTGATACCCTTGGGGCCAAAAACATTCAGTACTTC. Residues: CASSDTLGAKNIQYF.